These 27 T cell receptor beta chains were sequenced from one sample in a study of cytomegalovirus exposure and HLA in healthy donors listed by TCRdb under 2017. To prepare the library, the immunoSEQ multiplex PCR assay was applied. A mixture of 60 forward primers for TCR Vbeta segments and 13 reverse primers for TCR Jbeta segments was used in the multiplex PCR. In TCRdb, the immuneACCESS table is reduced to in-frame sequences with V and J assigned. These tables do not hold every clone; where another copy was compared, an unresolved V gene accounts for under half, and the others remain unexplained. This sample is represented by 120,000 or so clones; 70% to 80% of them were singletons. The biggest ten clones account for 3.4% of the sample. The sample was PBMCs. All receptors derive from a man aged 25 to 45 in good health and CMV-seronegative.

The rearrangement uses TRBV7-6 and TRBJ1-3; TRBD1 agrees at 7 bases. Trimming removed 4 bases from V and 0 bases from J; junction bases left unmatched: 15. Germline assignment: CDR1 SGHVS and CDR2 FNYEAQ. This CDR3 contains 19 residues. The CDR3 region is CASSSLVGGTVLSGNTIYF. The DNA for the CDR3 is TGTGCCAGCAGCTCCTTAGTGGGCGGGACAGTGCTCTCTGGAAACACCATATATTTT.

This clone has just one count. CDR3 DNA sequence: TGTGCCAGCAGCTTAGGGACAGGAGTTAATTCACCCCTCCACTTT. The encoded protein is CASSLGTGVNSPLHF. The chain has TRBV7-3 and TRBJ1-6; TRBD1 matches at 8 bases. V trimming: 2 bases; J trimming: 6 bases; junction bases outside the gene matches: 3. Germline V lookup: CDR1 SGHTA, CDR2 FQGTGA. There are 15 residues in the CDR3.

CDR3 nucleotide sequence: TGCGCCAGCAGCCAAGACAGGACAAATGAGCAGTTCTTC. Its protein is CASSQDRTNEQFF. The rearrangement uses TRBV5-1 and TRBJ2-1; TRBD1 might be the D (6 bases). Deletions cut 4 bases from V and 7 bases from J, with 12 bases between. The CDR3 has 13 residues. Germline V gene data show CDR1 as SGHRS and CDR2 as YFSETQ.

The chain links TRBV29-1 to TRBJ2-6; 7 bases match TRBD1. The CDR3 is 15 residues long. Per germline, CDR1 SQVTM and CDR2 ANQGSEA. V shed 4 bases and J 1 base; nucleotides not matched to a gene: 4. The CDR3 coding sequence is TGCAGCGTTGGAACGGACAGGTCTGGGGCCAACGTCCTGACTTTC. Its protein product is CSVGTDRSGANVLTF.

V is TRBV2 and J is TRBJ2-1; a weak D match, TRBD2 (5 bases). The CDR3 length is 13 residues. Germline V gene lookup returns CDR1 SNHLY and CDR2 FYNNEI. Trimming removed 8 bases at V and 5 bases at J, with 13 bases between. CDR3 in DNA: TGTGCCAGCGGAGGCGGGTCCCACAATGAGCAGTTCTTC. It translates to CASGGGSHNEQFF.

In its sample, this clone was seen once. The V call is TRBV28, the J call TRBJ1-2, with TRBD1 as a possible D gene (6 bases). This CDR3 is 13 amino acids long. Germline CDR1 MDHEN, CDR2 SYDVKM. Deletions cut 10 bases from V and 0 bases from J, with 12 bases between. The CDR3 region has the DNA TGTGCCATCCGACAGGAGTCTAACTATGGCTACACCTTC. It translates to CAIRQESNYGYTF.

This chain links TRBV9 with TRBJ1-2; 9 bases are a match to TRBD1. The length of the CDR3 is 15 residues. Germline lookup yields CDR1 SGDLS and CDR2 YYNGEE. V was pared by 0 bases and J by 4 bases, with 4 bases of the junction left unmatched. CDR3 sequence: CASSVVGQGSYGYTF. CDR3 DNA sequence: TGTGCCAGCAGCGTAGTGGGACAGGGAAGCTATGGCTACACCTTC.

This clone was seen only a few times. The V gene is TRBV5-1, the J gene TRBJ1-4; tentative D call: TRBD1 (6 bases). The CDR3 totals 14 residues. Germline V CDR1 and CDR2: SGHRS, YFSETQ. Between the trimmed V and J ends, which lost 3 bases and 8 bases, there was a span of 14 bases. DNA for the CDR3: TGCGCCAGCAGCTGGGGGGGCCGATTGGAAAAACTGTTTTTT. Encoded protein: CASSWGGRLEKLFF.

This clone was counted a few times. The chain has TRBV28 and TRBJ2-7, with 10 bases lining up with TRBD2. The CDR3 spans 16 residues. Per the germline V gene, CDR1 is MDHEN and CDR2 is SYDVKM. V dropped 2 bases and J dropped 3; count of bases not matched to a gene: 7. This CDR3 is CASSLGGAGGYYEQYF. For the CDR3, the DNA is TGTGCCAGCAGTTTAGGGGGAGCGGGGGGGTACTACGAGCAGTACTTC.

This chain uses TRBV5-6 with TRBJ1-1; D is uncertain. Trimming took 2 bases from V and 3 from J, leaving 17 bases between them. The CDR3 has 16 amino acids. The germline V gene encodes CDR1 SGHDT and CDR2 YYEEEE. CDR3: CASSLVSNFKYTEAFF. Here the CDR3 DNA reads TGTGCCAGCAGCTTAGTTAGCAATTTCAAGTACACTGAAGCTTTCTTT.

This clone was counted between two and nine times. The chain uses TRBV6-5 and TRBJ2-5; D possibly corresponds to TRBD1 (6 bases). Per the germline V gene, CDR1 is MNHEY and CDR2 is SVGAGI. The CDR3 spans 14 residues. V lost 2 bases to trimming and J lost 3 bases, with 10 bases between them. CDR3 in DNA: TGTGCCAGCAGTTACAGAGGGGGAGAAGAGACCCAGTACTTC. It yields the protein CASSYRGGEETQYF.

The chain carries TRBV7-9 and TRBJ1-5; D is perhaps TRBD1 (5 bases). Germline V gives CDR1 SEHNR, CDR2 FQNEAQ (reference sequence). V was shortened by 3 bases and J by 2 bases, with 14 bases between the two germline ends. CDR3 length: 16 residues. The CDR3 spells CASSFGEGPGNQPQHF. DNA for the CDR3: TGTGCCAGCAGCTTCGGGGAGGGGCCGGGCAATCAGCCCCAGCATTTT.

This clone came up a few times. The J gene is TRBJ2-5, the V gene TRBV4-1, with 10 bases lining up with TRBD2. From germline, CDR1 is MGHRA and CDR2 YSYEKL. This CDR3 has 15 residues. The J segment lost 3 bases and the V segment lost 4 bases, leaving 5 bases of the junction unmatched. The CDR3 protein is CASSPLAGGEETQYF. Written as DNA, the CDR3 is TGCGCCAGCAGCCCCTTAGCGGGGGGCGAAGAGACCCAGTACTTC.

This clone was recorded once. The CDR3 sequence is CASSQRPEGTAKSYEQYF. The CDR3 coding sequence is TGCGCCAGCAGCCAACGACCTGAGGGGACAGCTAAATCCTACGAGCAGTACTTC. This chain links TRBV5-1 with TRBJ2-7; 7 bases fit TRBD1. CDR1 is SGHRS, CDR2 YFSETQ, per germline. Trimming at V came to 4 bases and at J to 1 base, leaving 17 bases not matched to a gene. The CDR3 is 18 amino acids.

Comment on this clone: The germline gene is not matched at one end of the junction; a read error may be the cause. This chain connects TRBV28 to TRBJ2-7, with 9 bases fitting TRBD1. The V gene's germline CDR1 is MDHEN and CDR2 SYDVKM. The CDR3 spans 10 residues. The CDR3 coding sequence is TGTGCCAGCGGAGGGGGACAGGGACCCTTC. Residues: CASGGGQGPF.

The CDR3 reads CASSSTSGWFGTDTQYF. In DNA form, the CDR3 reads TGTGCCAGCAGCTCGACTAGCGGTTGGTTCGGCACAGATACGCAGTATTTT. The V and J genes are TRBV13 and TRBJ2-3, with TRBD2 identical over 9 bases. The CDR3 contains 17 residues. Germline CDR1 is PRHDT and CDR2 is FYEKMQ (reference sequence). The V and J ends lost 4 bases and 1 base, in that order; junction bases with no gene match: 9.

The rearrangement links TRBV7-9 to TRBJ1-1; D is ambiguous. V dropped 3 bases and J dropped 3 bases, with 8 bases sitting between them. CDR1 is SEHNR and CDR2 is FQNEAQ in the germline V gene (reference sequence). The CDR3 totals 13 residues. The CDR3 loop reads CASSFPPDTEAFF. The CDR3 bases are TGTGCCAGCAGCTTTCCCCCCGACACTGAAGCTTTCTTT.

The chain recombines TRBV9 with TRBJ2-2, with D unresolved. There are 14 residues in the CDR3. Trimming took 1 base from V and 1 from J, leaving 5 bases between them. Germline assignment: CDR1 SGDLS and CDR2 YYNGEE. The CDR3 region has the DNA TGTGCCAGCAGCGTAAACAGGAACACCGGGGAGCTGTTTTTT. Protein sequence: CASSVNRNTGELFF.

This CDR3 reads CSVESFNRVGNYEQYF. CDR3 nucleotide sequence: TGCAGCGTTGAATCTTTTAACAGGGTTGGGAACTACGAGCAGTACTTC. The rearrangement uses TRBV29-1 and TRBJ2-7; TRBD1 is a possible D gene (6 bases). The CDR3 contains 16 residues. Germline values: CDR1 SQVTM, CDR2 ANQGSEA. Trimming took 2 bases from V and 3 from J, leaving 20 bases between them.

For this clone: The same CDR3 can be traced to other DNA sequences in this sample. The genes are TRBV28 and TRBJ1-2, with D hard to call. The CDR3 loop spans 12 amino acids. The V end lost 5 bases, the J end lost 1 base, and 5 bases lay between the germline ends. CDR1 MDHEN and CDR2 SYDVKM come from the germline V gene. Written as DNA, the CDR3 is TGTGCCAGCAGTAGCGGTAACTATGGCTACACCTTC. Amino acid sequence: CASSSGNYGYTF.

The gene calls are TRBV4-3 and TRBJ1-1; D is undetermined. Germline assignment: CDR1 LGHNA and CDR2 YSLEER. Trimming removed 0 bases at V and 2 bases at J, with 10 bases between. The CDR3 totals 15 residues. Written as DNA, the CDR3 is TGCGCCAGCAGCCAAGACGGGATCCCCAACACTGAAGCTTTCTTT. Translation gives CASSQDGIPNTEAFF.

The genes are TRBV28 and TRBJ1-5, with 10 bases identical to TRBD1. Germline CDR1 is MDHEN and CDR2 is SYDVKM. The ends lost 5 bases at V and 0 bases at J; junction bases unmatched: 4. The CDR3 is made up of 16 amino acids. The CDR3 DNA sequence: TGTGCCAGCAGTCCCGGGACAGGGGTTAGCAATCAGCCCCAGCATTTT. This translates into CASSPGTGVSNQPQHF.

The gene calls are TRBV4-3 and TRBJ1-2; maybe TRBD1 (6 bases). This CDR3 region has 14 residues. The V end was cut by 1 base, the J end by 4 bases, with 10 bases between. Germline CDR1 is LGHNA and CDR2 is YSLEER. The CDR3 coding sequence is TGCGCCAGCAGCCAAGGTGGGGGCTCCTATGGCTACACCTTC. Translated, it gives CASSQGGGSYGYTF.

The chain carries TRBV19 and TRBJ2-1; tentatively, D is TRBD2 (6 bases). The germline V and J ends were trimmed by 0 bases and 12 bases, with 15 bases remaining between them. The CDR3 covers 14 residues. Germline V gene sequence: CDR1 LNHDA, CDR2 SQIVND (reference sequence). The CDR3 DNA reads TGTGCCAGTAGTATAGAGGAGGGCCGGGTCTCGCAGTTCTTC. Amino acid sequence: CASSIEEGRVSQFF.

V usage is TRBV9 and J usage is TRBJ1-1; the D is unclear. Germline loops: CDR1 SGDLS, CDR2 YYNGEE. The length of the CDR3 is 14 residues. V was trimmed by 0 bases and J by 1 base, leaving 7 bases between them. CDR3 sequence reads: CASSVDQANTEAFF. The CDR3 nucleotides read TGTGCCAGCAGCGTAGACCAGGCGAACACTGAAGCTTTCTTT. The full variable domain, with the rest looked up from reference TRBV9 and TRBJ1-1, is DSGVTQTPKHLITATGQRVTLRCSPRSGDLSVYWYQQSLDQGLQFLIQYYNGEERAKGNILERFSAQQFPDLHSELNLSSLELGDSALYFCASSVDQANTEAFFGQGTRLTVV.

This rearrangement joins TRBV6-5 to TRBJ2-1, with a tentative D call TRBD2 (6 bases). This CDR3 spans 13 amino acids. With 0 bases removed from V and 10 bases from J, the gap between germline ends came to 10 bases. Germline values: CDR1 MNHEY, CDR2 SVGAGI. The CDR3 spells CASSYSGRGEQFF. CDR3 in DNA: TGTGCCAGCAGTTACTCGGGGCGGGGCGAGCAGTTCTTC.

The count of this clone is one. The V call is TRBV30, the J call TRBJ2-7; weak D call: TRBD2 (7 bases). Germline V gene data show CDR1 as GTSNPN and CDR2 as SVGIG (reference sequence). V was trimmed by 8 bases and J by 4 bases, leaving 18 bases between them. The CDR3 extends over 13 amino acids. As DNA, the CDR3 is TGTGCCCAAGGGAGGGGGGGGCCGTACGAGCAGTACTTC. It encodes CAQGRGGPYEQYF. Full variable domain (missing parts from reference TRBV30 and TRBJ2-7): SQTIHQWPATLVQPVGSPLSLECTVEGTSNPNLYWYRQAAGRGLQLLFYSVGIGQISSEVPQNLSASRPQDRQFILSSKKLLLSDSGFYLCAQGRGGPYEQYFGPGTRLTVT.